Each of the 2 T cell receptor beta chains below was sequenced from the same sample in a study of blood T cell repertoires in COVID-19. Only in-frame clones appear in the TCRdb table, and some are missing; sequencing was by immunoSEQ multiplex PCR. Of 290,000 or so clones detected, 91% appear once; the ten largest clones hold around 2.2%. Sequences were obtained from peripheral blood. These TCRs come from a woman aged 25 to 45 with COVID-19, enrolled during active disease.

CDR3 nucleotide sequence: TGCGCCAGCAGTGAGGCGGGCGGACGATCGGGGGGCTACACCTTC. Translated, it gives CASSEAGGRSGGYTF. This chain uses TRBV10-2 with TRBJ1-2; D not resolved. CDR1 WSHSY and CDR2 SAAADI come from the germline V gene. Trimming took off 2 bases at V and 8 bases at J, with 18 bases between the two ends. CDR3 length: 15 residues.

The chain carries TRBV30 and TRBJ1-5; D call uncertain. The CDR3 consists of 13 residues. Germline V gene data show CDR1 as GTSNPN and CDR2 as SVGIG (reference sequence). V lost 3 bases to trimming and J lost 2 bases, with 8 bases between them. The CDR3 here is CAWSQQGNQPQHF. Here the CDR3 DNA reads TGTGCCTGGAGCCAGCAGGGCAATCAGCCCCAGCATTTT.